This TCR beta chain was sequenced for a study of cytomegalovirus exposure and HLA in healthy donors. As concerns this clone: The antigen remains unidentified.

This CDR3 contains 10 residues. Looked up from germline, CDR1 is DFQATT and CDR2 is SNEGSKA (reference sequence). Trimming shortened V by 5 bases and J by 6 bases, and 5 bases separated the two germline ends. Primers for the PCR totalled 60 Vbeta and 13 Jbeta. The table came from immunoSEQ multiplex PCR; TCRdb's copy has only in-frame clones and leaves some out. The table for this sample gives around 63,000 clones. Study-wide findings and caveats: Through in vitro validation, three CMV-associated chains were shown to be specific for CMV antigens.

This sequence joins TRBV20-1 and TRBJ2-1; no clear D. The sample comprised PBMCs. This clonotype originated in a woman aged 25 to 45 in good health and CMV-seronegative. The CDR3 DNA reads TGCAGTGCTCCTCTCAATGAGCAGTTCTTC. Translated, it gives CSAPLNEQFF.